Shown below are 23 T cell receptor beta chains from a single sample sequenced in a study of identical twins. TCRdb itself ran the 5' RACE reads through MiXCR, one entry per CDR3 protein. The table includes about 530,000 distinct CDR3 sequences, 20% to 25% detected once. Separately, the same data were catalogued under a study of yellow fever vaccine responses in identical twins.

The sequencing sample was made of CD4+ T cells sorted from blood. The receptors come from a woman in her late teens or twenties in good health.

The V gene is TRBV10-3, the J gene TRBJ2-5; 8 nucleotides agree with TRBD1. From germline, CDR1 is ENHRY and CDR2 SYGVKD. The junction had 7 bases not matched to a gene; V was cut back by 4 bases and J by 0 bases. The CDR3 consists of 16 residues. The CDR3: CAISGRTGQYQETQYF. For the CDR3, the DNA is TGTGCCATCAGTGGGAGGACAGGGCAATACCAAGAGACCCAGTACTTC.

This chain joins TRBV28 and TRBJ2-2, with 8 bases matching TRBD1. Germline V lookup: CDR1 MDHEN, CDR2 SYDVKM. This CDR3 is 21 amino acids long. V shed 4 bases, J shed 5 bases, and the junction held 24 bases outside the gene matches. The CDR3 loop reads CASSSPYRGQGKITWTGELFF. In DNA form, the CDR3 reads TGTGCCAGCAGTTCACCGTATAGAGGACAGGGAAAAATAACATGGACCGGGGAGCTGTTTTTT. Looking up the rest from reference TRBV28 and TRBJ2-2 gives the full variable domain: DVKVTQSSRYLVKRTGEKVFLECVQDMDHENMFWYRQDPGLGLRLIYFSYDVKMKEKGDIPEGYSVSREKKERFSLILESASTNQTSMYLCASSSPYRGQGKITWTGELFFGEGSRLTVL.

The chain links TRBV14 to TRBJ1-1; D is uncertain. Germline CDR1 and CDR2: SGHDN and FVKESK. This CDR3 has 12 residues. Trimming removed 0 bases at V and 7 bases at J, with 6 bases between. The CDR3 protein is CASSQDRFEAFF. In DNA form, the CDR3 reads TGTGCCAGCAGCCAAGATCGCTTTGAAGCTTTCTTT.

In this sample, this clonotype turned up a few times. Here the CDR3 reads CASSQGPHNEQFF. The CDR3 nucleotides read TGTGCCAGCAGCCAAGGACCCCACAATGAGCAGTTCTTC. The gene calls are TRBV27 and TRBJ2-1; D remains unclear. Trimming took 6 bases from V and 5 from J, leaving 11 bases between them. CDR3 length: 13 amino acids. Germline assignment: CDR1 MNHEY and CDR2 SMNVEV (reference sequence).

The gene calls are TRBV3-1 and TRBJ2-1, with TRBD2 matching 9 bases. The germline V gene has CDR1 LGHDT and CDR2 YNNKEL (reference sequence). V gave up 2 bases and J gave up 4 bases; unmatched junction bases: 3. This CDR3 comprises 15 residues. CDR3 nucleotides: TGTGCCAGCAGCCAACTAGCGGGGACTTACAATGAGCAGTTCTTC. Translation: CASSQLAGTYNEQFF.

The chain employs TRBV7-9 and TRBJ2-5; 8 bases fit TRBD1. There are 16 residues in the CDR3. The germline V gene encodes CDR1 SEHNR and CDR2 FQNEAQ (reference sequence). After removal of 7 bases from V and 2 bases from J, the junction contained 12 bases not matched to a gene. The CDR3 region is CASTPLSYRGQETQYF. CDR3 bases: TGTGCCAGCACCCCCCTCTCCTACAGGGGGCAAGAGACCCAGTACTTC.

The genes are TRBV10-3 and TRBJ2-1; the match to TRBD2 covers 9 bases. The CDR3 length is 15 residues. The V gene end was trimmed by 4 bases and the J gene end by 9 bases; junction bases not matched to a gene: 10. CDR1 and CDR2 (germline): ENHRY, SYGVKD. CDR3 amino acids: CAISGDSGRGGEQFF. The CDR3 DNA follows: TGTGCCATCAGTGGAGATAGCGGGAGAGGTGGTGAGCAGTTCTTC.

V and J are TRBV3-1 and TRBJ1-2; no reliable D call. The CDR3 totals 12 residues. From germline, CDR1 is LGHDT and CDR2 YNNKEL (reference sequence). The ends were cut back, 6 bases at V and 6 bases at J, with 11 bases in the middle. CDR3 loop: CASSTSGHGYTF. DNA for the CDR3: TGTGCCAGCAGTACTTCCGGTCATGGCTACACCTTC.

This clonotype was recorded a few times. This sequence joins TRBV10-3 and TRBJ1-1; no clear D. CDR1 ENHRY and CDR2 SYGVKD come from the germline V gene. This CDR3 is 14 amino acids long. V was trimmed by 6 bases and J by 0 bases, leaving 11 bases between them. DNA of the CDR3: TGTGCCATCAGATCCGGGCCCATGAACACTGAAGCTTTCTTT. It codes for CAIRSGPMNTEAFF.

As regards this clonotype: The junction does not match germline at one end; this may be a read error. The gene calls are TRBV10-3 and TRBJ1-4; the match to TRBD1 covers 8 bases. Germline V CDR1 and CDR2: ENHRY, SYGVKD. The CDR3 has 15 amino acids. The CDR3, as DNA: TGTGCCATCAGCCTCGACAGGGGTCCTAATGAAAAACCGTTTTTT. Residues: CAISLDRGPNEKPFF.

The CDR3 sequence is CSARKGQGAYEQYF. The DNA for the CDR3 is TGCAGTGCTAGAAAGGGACAGGGCGCCTACGAGCAGTACTTC. This chain links TRBV20-1 with TRBJ2-7; TRBD1 matches 9 bases. The V gene end was trimmed by 2 bases and the J gene end by 2 bases; junction bases not matched to a gene: 4. The germline V gene encodes CDR1 DFQATT and CDR2 SNEGSKA (reference sequence). This CDR3 is 14 amino acids long.

This clonotype has more than one count but fewer than ten. The V call is TRBV5-5, the J call TRBJ1-2; the match to TRBD1 covers 9 bases. Germline CDR1 reads SGHKS; CDR2 reads YYEKEE (reference sequence). The CDR3 is 15 residues long. Germline trimming cut 4 bases from V and 5 bases from J; bases unmatched to any gene: 9. CDR3 bases: TGTGCCAGCAGCGCGCCGGACAGGGGTTTTTATGGCTACACCTTC. Amino acids: CASSAPDRGFYGYTF.

The genes are TRBV12-3 or TRBV12-4 and TRBJ2-7; D could derive from TRBD1 or TRBD2 (5 bases each). V was cut by 7 bases and J by 7 bases, with 23 bases left in between. The CDR3 runs to 15 residues. The CDR3 DNA is TGTGCCAGCAACCCAATGCGAGGGGTAAAGTATGAGCAGTACGTC. The encoded protein is CASNPMRGVKYEQYV.

The chain recombines TRBV6-5 with TRBJ1-1; D is unresolved. Per the germline V gene, CDR1 is MNHEY and CDR2 is SVGAGI. V lost 3 bases and J lost 1, with 9 bases in between. This CDR3 comprises 14 residues. The CDR3 sequence: CASSYVRWNTEAFF. Here the CDR3 DNA reads TGTGCCAGCAGTTATGTTAGGTGGAACACTGAAGCTTTCTTT.

In this sample, this clonotype turned up many times. The gene calls are TRBV6-5 and TRBJ2-5; D may be TRBD2 (5 bases). The V end was cut by 4 bases, the J end by 8 bases, with 14 bases between. The CDR3 covers 13 residues. Germline V gene lookup returns CDR1 MNHEY and CDR2 SVGAGI. The CDR3 sequence: CASSFELGITQYF. CDR3 DNA sequence: TGTGCCAGCAGTTTTGAACTAGGAATCACCCAGTACTTC.

This clonotype was picked up a small number of times. The CDR3: CASSFSVGGGSYNEQFF. DNA for the CDR3: TGCGCCAGCAGCTTCTCAGTCGGCGGGGGCTCTTACAATGAGCAGTTCTTC. This chain uses TRBV5-1 with TRBJ2-1, with a tentative D call TRBD2 (7 bases). The CDR3 runs 17 residues. Germline-derived CDR1 and CDR2 are SGHRS and YFSETQ. V lost 2 bases and J 4 bases, leaving 19 bases between the germline ends.

This clonotype showed up just a few times. This sequence joins TRBV11-2 and TRBJ2-1, with D uncertain. Trimming pared 0 bases from V and 3 bases from J, leaving 12 bases between. From germline, CDR1 is SGHAT and CDR2 FQNNGV. The CDR3 runs 16 residues. The CDR3 is CASSLERRVLYNEQFF. The CDR3 coding sequence is TGTGCCAGCAGCTTAGAACGAAGGGTTCTCTACAATGAGCAGTTCTTC.

The V gene is TRBV7-9, the J gene TRBJ2-1; D gene ambiguous. The V end was cut by 5 bases, the J end by 2 bases, with 16 bases between. The CDR3 covers 16 residues. In germline, CDR1 is SEHNR, CDR2 FQNEAQ (reference sequence). The CDR3 DNA follows: TGTGCCAGCAGCGCCGTAGGACCAATAACCTACAATGAGCAGTTCTTC. Translated: CASSAVGPITYNEQFF.

The genes are TRBV20-1 and TRBJ2-7, with TRBD2 as a possible D gene (5 bases). CDR1 is DFQATT, CDR2 SNEGSKA, per germline (reference sequence). The CDR3 contains 11 residues. V was shortened by 4 bases and J by 3 bases, with 7 bases between the two germline ends. CDR3 in DNA: TGCAGTGCTACGAGGGACTACGAGCAGTACGTC. Its protein product is CSATRDYEQYV.

The rearrangement uses TRBV12-3 or TRBV12-4 and TRBJ1-6; 7 bases align to TRBD1. The CDR3 loop spans 16 amino acids. The junction had 7 bases not matched to a gene; V was cut back by 4 bases and J by 4 bases. In nucleotides, the CDR3 is TGTGCCAGCAGTTATTGGGGGGACAGTTATAATTCACCCCTCCACTTT. Protein sequence: CASSYWGDSYNSPLHF.

The rearrangement joins TRBV11-1 to TRBJ2-1; the D gene could be TRBD1 or TRBD2 (5 bases each). The CDR3 spans 13 residues. The V end lost 2 bases, the J end lost 6 bases, and 8 bases lay between the germline ends. Per germline, CDR1 SGHAT and CDR2 FQDESV (reference sequence). The CDR3 reads CASSLLGTNEQFF. The CDR3 nucleotides are TGTGCCAGCAGCTTATTGGGGACCAATGAGCAGTTCTTC.

This clonotype occurred a few times. J is TRBJ2-3 and V is TRBV15; D perhaps matches TRBD2 (6 bases). V lost 0 bases and J 2 bases, leaving 12 bases between the germline ends. This CDR3 has 16 amino acids. Per germline, CDR1 LNHNV and CDR2 YYDKDF (reference sequence). The CDR3 loop reads CATSREGSGDTDTQYF. The CDR3 DNA reads as TGTGCCACCAGCAGAGAGGGGTCGGGGGACACAGATACGCAGTATTTT.

This chain connects TRBV6-2 or TRBV6-3 to TRBJ2-3; D may be TRBD1 (6 bases). The CDR3 runs 17 residues. Trimming removed 5 bases at V and 1 base at J, with 19 bases between. Germline V CDR1 and CDR2: MNHEY, SVGEGT. The CDR3 nucleotides are TGTGCCAGCAGTGGGGAAACCGGGACACCCCGCACAGATACGCAGTATTTT. Its translation: CASSGETGTPRTDTQYF.